The rows below give T cell receptor beta chains drawn from one sample of a study of OX40 agonist ivuxolimab in advanced cancers. Some clones are missing from TCRdb's copy, which holds only in-frame ones; the method was immunoSEQ multiplex PCR. The table includes approximately 82,000 clones, 88% detected once. Sequences were derived from CD4+ or CD8+ T cells sorted from blood, sampled in a trial of the OX40 agonist ivuxolimab. The receptors were gathered from an adult with an advanced solid tumor such as melanoma, head and neck, liver or kidney cancer. Both conserved end residues are part of each CDR3. Each record gives: V gene, D gene, J gene, clone size, CDR3 DNA, CDR3 protein. The D gene is left open where the match is weak. Clone size is shown for a subset of rows, as once, few, many or a class of expanded clone.

v_call: TRBV7-3
d_call: NA
j_call: TRBJ2-3
clone_size: NA
cdr3_nt: TGTGCCAGCAGCCCGGCCTCAAACACAGATACGCAGTATTTT
cdr3_aa: CASSPASNTDTQYF

v_call: TRBV18
d_call: NA
j_call: TRBJ2-5
clone_size: NA
cdr3_nt: TGTGCCAGCTCACCACCGAGGTCCCAAGAGACCCAGTACTTC
cdr3_aa: CASSPPRSQETQYF

v_call: TRBV7-2
d_call: NA
j_call: TRBJ1-2
clone_size: NA
cdr3_nt: TGTGCCAGCAGCTTAGATCGATACGCCTATGGCTACACCTTC
cdr3_aa: CASSLDRYAYGYTF

v_call: TRBV9
d_call: NA
j_call: TRBJ2-1
clone_size: once
cdr3_nt: TGTGCCAGCAGCGGAGGGCCCACTCAGAAAAATGAGCAGTTCTTC
cdr3_aa: CASSGGPTQKNEQFF

v_call: TRBV11-2
d_call: NA
j_call: TRBJ2-7
clone_size: once
cdr3_nt: TGTGCCAGCAGCCTCAACCCTGGGGAGCAGTACTTC
cdr3_aa: CASSLNPGEQYF

v_call: TRBV5-1
d_call: TRBD2
j_call: TRBJ2-3
clone_size: NA
cdr3_nt: TGCGCCAGCAGCCAGGCGGGACTAGCGGGAGGGCCTACAGATACGCAGTATTTT
cdr3_aa: CASSQAGLAGGPTDTQYF

v_call: TRBV23-1
d_call: NA
j_call: TRBJ2-7
clone_size: few
cdr3_nt: TGCGCCAGCAGTCATCGCCTTGGGTTTGACCTCTCCTACGAGCAGTACTTC
cdr3_aa: CASSHRLGFDLSYEQYF

v_call: TRBV28
d_call: TRBD1
j_call: TRBJ2-5
clone_size: NA
cdr3_nt: TGTGCCAGCGGGGACAGGGCAGAGACCCAGTACTTC
cdr3_aa: CASGDRAETQYF

v_call: TRBV7-3
d_call: NA
j_call: TRBJ2-2
clone_size: NA
cdr3_nt: TGTGCCAGCAGCGCCGCCCTGGGCGCCAACACCGGGGAGCTGTTTTTT
cdr3_aa: CASSAALGANTGELFF

v_call: TRBV7-8
d_call: NA
j_call: TRBJ2-2
clone_size: NA
cdr3_nt: TGTGCCAGCAGGCGGAGGGACGGGAACACCGGGGAGCTGTTTTTT
cdr3_aa: CASRRRDGNTGELFF

v_call: TRBV7-9
d_call: NA
j_call: TRBJ2-7
clone_size: NA
cdr3_nt: TGTGCCAGCAGCTTCGAGGTGGACTCCTACGAGCAGTACTTC
cdr3_aa: CASSFEVDSYEQYF

v_call: TRBV7-2
d_call: TRBD2
j_call: TRBJ2-7
clone_size: NA
cdr3_nt: TGTGCCAGCAGTAGGACTAGCGGGACCTACGAGCAGTACTTC
cdr3_aa: CASSRTSGTYEQYF

v_call: TRBV28
d_call: TRBD2
j_call: TRBJ2-1
clone_size: NA
cdr3_nt: TGTGCCAGCAGTACCCCGGGACTAGCGGGAGGATTGAGTGAGCAGTTCTTC
cdr3_aa: CASSTPGLAGGLSEQFF

v_call: TRBV9
d_call: NA
j_call: TRBJ2-1
clone_size: NA
cdr3_nt: TGTGCCAGCAGCGTAGTCGGACAGAACAATGAGCAGTTCTTC
cdr3_aa: CASSVVGQNNEQFF

v_call: TRBV28
d_call: NA
j_call: TRBJ1-4
clone_size: NA
cdr3_nt: TGTGCCAGCAGTCCCCGGGGGCACCCGGATGAAAAACTGTTTTTT
cdr3_aa: CASSPRGHPDEKLFF

v_call: TRBV7-3
d_call: NA
j_call: TRBJ2-2
clone_size: once
cdr3_nt: TGTGCCAGCAGCTTAATTAACGACGCTACCGGGGAGCTGTTTTTT
cdr3_aa: CASSLINDATGELFF

v_call: TRBV25-1
d_call: TRBD2
j_call: TRBJ2-3
clone_size: few
cdr3_nt: TGTGCCAGCAGTGAATATTTGCGCGGGAGTAGGTTCGGAGATACGCAGTATTTT
cdr3_aa: CASSEYLRGSRFGDTQYF

v_call: TRBV4-1
d_call: NA
j_call: TRBJ1-6
clone_size: NA
cdr3_nt: TGCGCCAGCAGCCCGGACGGGACTGGGTCACCCCTCCACTTT
cdr3_aa: CASSPDGTGSPLHF

v_call: TRBV27
d_call: TRBD2
j_call: TRBJ2-7
clone_size: NA
cdr3_nt: TGTGCCAGCAGTTTATCGTGGACTAGCGGGAGCGCCGCCTACGAGCAGTACTTC
cdr3_aa: CASSLSWTSGSAAYEQYF

v_call: TRBV6-5
d_call: NA
j_call: TRBJ1-1
clone_size: NA
cdr3_nt: TGTGCCAGCAGTTCCGGGGTCCGGGTTAACACTGAAGCTTTCTTT
cdr3_aa: CASSSGVRVNTEAFF

v_call: TRBV11-3
d_call: NA
j_call: TRBJ2-2
clone_size: NA
cdr3_nt: TGTGCCAGCAGCCAAGCGGGTGGATACACCGGGGAGCTGTTTTTT
cdr3_aa: CASSQAGGYTGELFF

v_call: TRBV4-1
d_call: TRBD2
j_call: TRBJ2-2
clone_size: NA
cdr3_nt: TGCGCCAGCAGCCAAGATCCCCCTAGCGGGAGTAGTGGGTTTGCCGGGGAGCTGTTTTTT
cdr3_aa: CASSQDPPSGSSGFAGELFF

v_call: TRBV19
d_call: TRBD1
j_call: TRBJ2-2
clone_size: NA
cdr3_nt: TGTGCCAGTACCGACAGGGATTTCTACACCGGGGAGCTGTTTTTT
cdr3_aa: CASTDRDFYTGELFF

v_call: TRBV27
d_call: NA
j_call: TRBJ1-5
clone_size: once
cdr3_nt: TGTGCCAGCAGGGGAGGACCGATTCAGCCCCAGCATTTT
cdr3_aa: CASRGGPIQPQHF

v_call: TRBV6-6
d_call: TRBD2
j_call: TRBJ2-7
clone_size: NA
cdr3_nt: TGTGCCAGCAGTCGAGGCACTAGCGGGGGCTACGAGCAGTACTTC
cdr3_aa: CASSRGTSGGYEQYF

v_call: TRBV4-3
d_call: TRBD1
j_call: TRBJ2-1
clone_size: NA
cdr3_nt: TGCGCCAGCAGCGTCGCGGACAGGGGACTGAATGAGCAGTTCTTC
cdr3_aa: CASSVADRGLNEQFF

v_call: TRBV11-2
d_call: TRBD1
j_call: TRBJ2-5
clone_size: NA
cdr3_nt: TGTGCCAGCAGCTTATTTACCGGGACAGGGGAGACCCAGTACTTC
cdr3_aa: CASSLFTGTGETQYF

v_call: TRBV5-6
d_call: TRBD1
j_call: TRBJ1-5
clone_size: NA
cdr3_nt: TGTGCCAGCAGCTTGGGGACAGGGGGCGACCGCAATCAGCCCCAGCATTTT
cdr3_aa: CASSLGTGGDRNQPQHF

v_call: TRBV30
d_call: TRBD1
j_call: TRBJ1-4
clone_size: NA
cdr3_nt: TGTGCCTGGAAGCTACAGGGGGTAAATGAAAAACTGTTTTTT
cdr3_aa: CAWKLQGVNEKLFF

v_call: TRBV2
d_call: NA
j_call: TRBJ2-3
clone_size: NA
cdr3_nt: TGTGCCAGCAGACCGGGCCCGGGGCTTGGAACAGATACGCAGTATTTT
cdr3_aa: CASRPGPGLGTDTQYF

v_call: TRBV7-2
d_call: NA
j_call: TRBJ2-2
clone_size: NA
cdr3_nt: TGTGCCAGCAGCCCTAGACTAGCGAACACCGGGGAGCTGTTTTTT
cdr3_aa: CASSPRLANTGELFF

v_call: TRBV19
d_call: NA
j_call: TRBJ2-2
clone_size: NA
cdr3_nt: TGTGCCAGTAGTATCAGGGTCGCCGGGGAGCTGTTTTTT
cdr3_aa: CASSIRVAGELFF

v_call: TRBV30
d_call: NA
j_call: TRBJ2-7
clone_size: NA
cdr3_nt: TGTGCCTGGAGTCGAATGTTATACGAGCAGTACTTC
cdr3_aa: CAWSRMLYEQYF

v_call: TRBV2
d_call: NA
j_call: TRBJ1-2
clone_size: NA
cdr3_nt: TGTGCCAGCAGTGAGCAGTCGGCAGGCCAGGGTTATGGCTACACCTTC
cdr3_aa: CASSEQSAGQGYGYTF

v_call: TRBV21-1
d_call: NA
j_call: TRBJ2-1
clone_size: NA
cdr3_nt: TGTGCCAGCAGCAAGGGGCCGGGGAGTTACAATGAGCAGTTCTTC
cdr3_aa: CASSKGPGSYNEQFF

v_call: TRBV5-1
d_call: NA
j_call: TRBJ2-2
clone_size: NA
cdr3_nt: TGCGCCAGCAGCTCAACAAACACCGGGGAGCTGTTTTTT
cdr3_aa: CASSSTNTGELFF

v_call: TRBV19
d_call: TRBD1
j_call: TRBJ2-7
clone_size: NA
cdr3_nt: TGTGCCAGTCGGACAGGGGAGGATCACGAGCAGTACTTC
cdr3_aa: CASRTGEDHEQYF

v_call: TRBV5-1
d_call: NA
j_call: TRBJ2-1
clone_size: few
cdr3_nt: TGCGCCAGCAGCTTACGCGGGAACAATGAGCAGTTCTTC
cdr3_aa: CASSLRGNNEQFF

v_call: TRBV30
d_call: NA
j_call: TRBJ1-5
clone_size: NA
cdr3_nt: TGTGCCTGGAGTACGACGGGCGATCAGCCCCAGCATTTT
cdr3_aa: CAWSTTGDQPQHF

v_call: TRBV6-1
d_call: NA
j_call: TRBJ2-7
clone_size: few
cdr3_nt: TGTGCCAGCAGCAAGAGCGGGACAGGCTTATACGAGCAGTACTTC
cdr3_aa: CASSKSGTGLYEQYF

v_call: TRBV5-1
d_call: TRBD2
j_call: TRBJ2-3
clone_size: NA
cdr3_nt: TGCGCCAGCAGCCCGAGACTAGCGGGTCCGACAGATACGCAGTATTTT
cdr3_aa: CASSPRLAGPTDTQYF

v_call: TRBV27
d_call: TRBD2
j_call: TRBJ2-1
clone_size: NA
cdr3_nt: TGTGCCAGCAGTTTCAGCCAAACTAGCGGGAGGATCGCCTACAATGAGCAGTTCTTC
cdr3_aa: CASSFSQTSGRIAYNEQFF

v_call: TRBV5-1
d_call: NA
j_call: TRBJ2-1
clone_size: NA
cdr3_nt: TGCGCCAGCACCTGGGTGAACGGACTCCCTGGGGAGCAGTTCTTC
cdr3_aa: CASTWVNGLPGEQFF

v_call: TRBV4-1
d_call: NA
j_call: TRBJ2-3
clone_size: NA
cdr3_nt: TGCGCCAGCAGCCAAATACGTTCGGGAGAGTCGACAGATACGCAGTATTTT
cdr3_aa: CASSQIRSGESTDTQYF

v_call: TRBV11-2
d_call: TRBD2
j_call: TRBJ2-4
clone_size: NA
cdr3_nt: TGTGCCAGGACCCCACGACTAGCGGGGGGGTGGAACTTC
cdr3_aa: CARTPRLAGGWNF

v_call: TRBV7-3
d_call: NA
j_call: TRBJ2-2
clone_size: once
cdr3_nt: TGTGCCAGCAGCCCACAGGGACCAGTCAACACCGGGGAGCTGTTTTTT
cdr3_aa: CASSPQGPVNTGELFF

v_call: TRBV7-2
d_call: NA
j_call: TRBJ2-5
clone_size: NA
cdr3_nt: TGTGCCAGCAGCGTGGGACAAGAGACCCAGTACTTC
cdr3_aa: CASSVGQETQYF

v_call: TRBV7-2
d_call: NA
j_call: TRBJ2-5
clone_size: NA
cdr3_nt: TGTGCCAGCAGCCTAGGGCCTGCCGAGACCCAGTACTTC
cdr3_aa: CASSLGPAETQYF

v_call: TRBV5-1
d_call: NA
j_call: TRBJ1-1
clone_size: few
cdr3_nt: TGCGCCAGCAGCTTGCCGACACAGAACACTGAAGCTTTCTTT
cdr3_aa: CASSLPTQNTEAFF